The 2 T cell receptor beta chains in this list originate from one sample, sequenced in a study of early T cells in non-severe SARS-CoV-2 infection. TCRdb re-derived calls from the 5' RACE reads in MiXCR, one entry per CDR3 protein. The sample holds some 96,000 distinct CDR3 sequences, 15% seen once. The sample comprised whole blood. The receptors shown here come from an adult who was a healthcare worker with PCR-confirmed SARS-CoV-2 infection or an uninfected control (not recorded which).

This clonotype was seen a handful of times. This chain links TRBV5-1 with TRBJ1-2; D call uncertain. There are 13 residues in the CDR3. V gave up 4 bases and J gave up 6 bases, with 13 bases separating them. Germline V lookup: CDR1 SGHRS, CDR2 YFSETQ. Here the CDR3 reads CASSPEGSHGYTF. In DNA, the CDR3 is TGCGCCAGCAGCCCGGAAGGGAGCCATGGCTACACCTTC.

This clonotype came up a few times. The chain combines TRBV12-3 or TRBV12-4 with TRBJ2-1, with a weak D call TRBD2 (6 bases). Trimming left V 8 bases short and J 2 bases short, with 10 bases between. This CDR3 has 13 residues. CDR3 DNA: TGTGCCAGCCGGGACTCCCCCTACAATGAGCAGTTCTTC. This sequence encodes CASRDSPYNEQFF.